This entry lists 4 T cell receptor beta chains sequenced from one sample in a study of cytomegalovirus exposure and HLA in healthy donors. A multiplex PCR was run with 60 Vbeta primers and 13 Jbeta primers. Profiling relied on immunoSEQ multiplex PCR, and the TCRdb table lists in-frame clones only, not all of them. Of some 270,000 clones in the sample, about 90% were seen once. The specimen was PBMCs. These receptors were collected from a girl aged 2 to 9 in good health and CMV-seronegative.

J is TRBJ2-7 and V is TRBV7-6; possibly TRBD2 for D (6 bases). Germline assignment: CDR1 SGHVS and CDR2 FNYEAQ. Trimming left V 4 bases short and J 6 bases short, with 13 bases between. This CDR3 has 13 residues. The CDR3 DNA follows: TGTGCCAGCAGCTCCACCCGCGGGGTCGAGCAGTACTTC. This codes for CASSSTRGVEQYF.

This chain joins TRBV27 and TRBJ2-6; 7 nucleotides line up with TRBD1. The CDR3 length is 19 residues. CDR1 and CDR2 from the germline V gene are MNHEY and SMNVEV (reference sequence). After removal of 0 bases from V and 0 bases from J, the junction contained 8 bases not matched to a gene. The CDR3 DNA reads TGTGCCAGCAGTTTATCGAAGGGGACAGCTTTCTCTGGGGCCAACGTCCTGACTTTC. Translating it yields CASSLSKGTAFSGANVLTF.

The rearrangement links TRBV2 to TRBJ1-5; possibly TRBD1 for D (6 bases). Per the germline V gene, CDR1 is SNHLY and CDR2 is FYNNEI. The V end lost 7 bases, the J end lost 4 bases, and 17 bases lay between the germline ends. This CDR3 contains 15 residues. CDR3 nucleotides: TGTGCCAGCACTGGGGAGGGGGTTGGGAATCAGCCCCAGCATTTT. Protein: CASTGEGVGNQPQHF. The whole variable domain, filled in from reference TRBV2 and TRBJ1-5, reads EPEVTQTPSHQVTQMGQEVILRCVPISNHLYFYWYRQILGQKVEFLVSFYNNEISEKSEIFDDQFSVERPDGSNFTLKIRSTKLEDSAMYFCASTGEGVGNQPQHFGDGTRLSIL.

The CDR3 protein is CASSDWTASNQPQHF. Written as DNA, the CDR3 is TGTGCCAGCAGTGATTGGACAGCTAGCAATCAGCCCCAGCATTTT. The chain joins TRBV2 to TRBJ1-5; tentative D call: TRBD1 (6 bases). Germline V gives CDR1 SNHLY, CDR2 FYNNEI. With 3 bases removed from V and 0 bases from J, the gap between germline ends came to 9 bases. The CDR3 is made up of 15 amino acids.